The T cell receptor beta chain described here comes from a study of cytomegalovirus exposure and HLA in healthy donors. Points from the study as a whole: Usually a TCR sequence was rare, but some public TCRs were found in many donors. The study designated fewer than 200 TCR beta chains cytomegalovirus-associated. With high specificity and sensitivity, the classifier reportedly diagnosed cytomegalovirus status.

Points on this clone: The antigen remains undetermined.

Some clones are missing from TCRdb's copy, which holds only in-frame ones; the method was immunoSEQ multiplex PCR. The sample has around 220,000 clones, approximately 83% seen once; the top ten hold 11% to 15%. Among the 120 or so subjects of the validation cohort, separate from the 666-subject first cohort, were the donors. Germline V lookup: CDR1 SGHNT, CDR2 YYREEE (reference sequence). V shed 4 bases and J shed 9 bases, with 14 bases lying between them. The CDR3 covers 13 residues. The specimen was PBMCs. The rearrangement joins TRBV5-4 to TRBJ1-5, with D possibly matching TRBD1 (5 bases). The clonotype originates from a woman aged 30 to 39 in good health and CMV-seropositive. The DNA for the CDR3 is TGTGCCAGCAGCCGGGACGGCTTAGGGCCCCAGCATTTT. This gives the protein CASSRDGLGPQHF.